The 8 T cell receptor beta chains listed next were all sequenced from one sample in a study of blood T cell repertoires in COVID-19. Sequenced by immunoSEQ multiplex PCR; TCRdb stores in-frame clones only, minus some. The data show some 46,000 clones, with approximately 80% seen just once and roughly 61% held by the top ten. The sequenced sample was peripheral blood. The receptors shown here come from a man older than 75 with acute or convalescent COVID-19.

The CDR3 here is CASSPPSQETQYF. The CDR3 region has the DNA TGCGCCAGCAGCCCCCCCAGCCAAGAGACCCAGTACTTC. The gene calls are TRBV5-1 and TRBJ2-5; no firm D call. Trimming removed 4 bases at V and 1 base at J, with 8 bases between. The CDR3 covers 13 residues. CDR1 is SGHRS, CDR2 YFSETQ, per germline.

This clone occurred a few times. V is TRBV5-1 and J is TRBJ1-2; TRBD1 matches at 7 bases. With 6 bases clipped from V and 4 bases from J, the junction kept 6 bases outside the gene matches. Per germline, CDR1 SGHRS and CDR2 YFSETQ. The CDR3 covers 13 residues. Here the CDR3 DNA reads TGCGCCAGCACCGGTGACAGGGCCTATGGCTACACCTTC. It specifies CASTGDRAYGYTF.

This chain joins TRBV7-9 and TRBJ1-3; D is uncertain. The V gene's germline CDR1 is SEHNR and CDR2 FQNEAQ (reference sequence). CDR3 length: 13 residues. The V end lost 1 base, the J end lost 9 bases, and 10 bases lay between the germline ends. The CDR3 DNA sequence: TGTGCCAGCAGCTTAGGAGGGTTTAGCACCATATATTTT. Amino acids: CASSLGGFSTIYF.

The rearrangement links TRBV6-6 to TRBJ2-1; D unclear. The germline gives CDR1 MNHNY, CDR2 SVGAGI (reference sequence). Trimming removed 8 bases from V and 7 bases from J, with 6 bases in between. The CDR3 sequence is 10 residues long. In DNA form, the CDR3 reads TGTGCCAGCGGGCCAAATGAGCAGTTCTTC. It is translated as CASGPNEQFF.

This clone has a handful of counts. This rearrangement joins TRBV7-9 to TRBJ2-3, with 7 bases identical to TRBD1. V gave up 11 bases and J gave up 5 bases; unmatched junction bases: 13. This CDR3 spans 14 amino acids. CDR1 SEHNR and CDR2 FQNEAQ come from the germline V gene (reference sequence). DNA of the CDR3: TGTGCCGGACAGGAAAGGACCCTCCAAGATACGCAGTATTTT. It yields the protein CAGQERTLQDTQYF.

This clone was found a few times. V gene TRBV9 combines with J gene TRBJ2-7, with 8 nucleotides matching TRBD2. Germline-derived CDR1 and CDR2 are SGDLS and YYNGEE. Unmatched junction bases numbered 5, after V lost 0 bases and J lost 0 bases. The CDR3 runs 16 residues. The CDR3 DNA reads TGTGCCAGCAGCGTAGGACCGGGAGGGAGCTCCTACGAGCAGTACTTC. Amino acid sequence: CASSVGPGGSSYEQYF.

At least ten counts were recorded for this clone. This sequence joins TRBV19 and TRBJ2-5; 12 positions agree with TRBD2. The V and J ends lost 1 base and 2 bases, in that order; junction bases with no gene match: 5. This CDR3 contains 17 residues. Looked up from germline, CDR1 is LNHDA and CDR2 is SQIVND (reference sequence). The CDR3 loop reads CASSIGLAGVTQETQYF. The CDR3 DNA follows: TGTGCCAGTAGTATAGGACTAGCGGGGGTGACTCAAGAGACCCAGTACTTC.

The chain uses TRBV28 and TRBJ2-3, with D possibly matching TRBD1 (6 bases). Trimming took off 4 bases at V and 1 base at J, with 9 bases between the two ends. The germline V gene has CDR1 MDHEN and CDR2 SYDVKM. CDR3 size: 14 residues. CDR3 residues: CASSSGGGTDTQYF. The CDR3 DNA follows: TGTGCCAGCAGTTCTGGGGGCGGCACAGATACGCAGTATTTT.